The 31 T cell receptor beta chains below all came from one sample that was sequenced in a study of blood T cell repertoires in COVID-19. Sequenced by immunoSEQ multiplex PCR; TCRdb stores in-frame clones only, minus some. The table shows about 160,000 clones, with more than 70% occurring only once. Sequenced sample: PBMCs or T cells enriched from blood (not recorded which). The receptors derive from a man aged 60 to 69 who had recovered from COVID-19.

The table lists this clone with a count of one. CDR3 amino acids: CAWSVEDQPQHF. The CDR3 nucleotides read TGTGCCTGGAGTGTGGAGGATCAGCCCCAGCATTTT. The rearrangement links TRBV30 to TRBJ1-5; D call uncertain. V lost 0 bases and J 5 bases, leaving 5 bases between the germline ends. The CDR3 covers 12 residues. Germline CDR1 reads GTSNPN; CDR2 reads SVGIG (reference sequence).

This clone was detected a few times. The chain recombines TRBV6-5 with TRBJ2-5; 10 positions match TRBD1. V dropped 5 bases and J dropped 5; count of bases not matched to a gene: 2. Germline V gene lookup returns CDR1 MNHEY and CDR2 SVGAGI. The CDR3 length is 13 residues. CDR3 DNA sequence: TGTGCCAGCAGTCCGGGACAGGGGGAGACCCAGTACTTC. Protein: CASSPGQGETQYF.

The chain employs TRBV9 and TRBJ1-5, with D tentatively TRBD1 (5 bases). The CDR3 length is 11 residues. Germline CDR1 and CDR2: SGDLS and YYNGEE. V was trimmed by 7 bases and J by 9 bases, leaving 11 bases between them. This CDR3 is CASGAVGPQHF. CDR3 nucleotide sequence: TGTGCCAGCGGGGCCGTAGGGCCCCAGCATTTT.

The V and J genes are TRBV19 and TRBJ2-6, with D possibly TRBD1 on 5 matching bases. The CDR3 length is 18 residues. V was trimmed by 3 bases and J by 0 bases, leaving 15 bases between them. Germline lookup yields CDR1 LNHDA and CDR2 SQIVND (reference sequence). DNA for the CDR3: TGTGCCAGTAGTATCAAGGGGTTCACCCCCTCTGGGGCCAACGTCCTGACTTTC. Residues: CASSIKGFTPSGANVLTF.

V is TRBV6-5 and J is TRBJ1-5; the match to TRBD1 covers 7 bases. The CDR3 sequence is 16 residues long. V lost 4 bases to trimming and J lost 0 bases; unmatched junction nucleotides: 6. The germline V gene encodes CDR1 MNHEY and CDR2 SVGAGI. DNA of the CDR3: TGTGCCAGCAGTTGGAGGGACAGCTATAGCAATCAGCCCCAGCATTTT. Its protein product is CASSWRDSYSNQPQHF.

The chain couples TRBV28 to TRBJ2-7; D not certain. CDR3 length: 10 amino acids. Germline V CDR1 and CDR2: MDHEN, SYDVKM. The V gene lost 4 bases and the J gene lost 6 bases, with 4 bases spanning the gap. The CDR3 DNA is TGTGCCAGCAGTTCATTCGAGCAGTACTTC. Translating gives CASSSFEQYF.

V is TRBV28 and J is TRBJ2-3; the match to TRBD2 covers 12 bases. The junction had 12 bases not matched to a gene; V was cut back by 3 bases and J by 2 bases. The CDR3 contains 19 residues. Germline-derived CDR1 and CDR2 are MDHEN and SYDVKM. The CDR3: CASSFWSSGGADYTDTQYF. The CDR3 nucleotides read TGTGCCAGCAGTTTTTGGTCTAGCGGGGGGGCTGATTACACAGATACGCAGTATTTT.

This chain links TRBV9 with TRBJ1-3; tentative D call: TRBD1 (5 bases). Per the germline V gene, CDR1 is SGDLS and CDR2 is YYNGEE. The CDR3 totals 15 residues. The V end lost 4 bases, the J end lost 0 bases, and 11 bases lay between the germline ends. CDR3 coding DNA: TGTGCCAGCAGCTCGCAGGACATCTCTGGAAACACCATATATTTT. Translating it yields CASSSQDISGNTIYF.

The sample holds a few counts of this clone. V gene TRBV5-1 combines with J gene TRBJ1-1; tentatively, D is TRBD1 (5 bases). The CDR3 is 14 residues long. V was trimmed by 0 bases and J by 4 bases, leaving 10 bases between them. Germline CDR1 and CDR2: SGHRS and YFSETQ. Here the CDR3 reads CASSLASGFTEAFF. The CDR3 DNA reads TGCGCCAGCAGCTTGGCATCAGGGTTCACTGAAGCTTTCTTT.

The chain links TRBV20-1 to TRBJ2-5; 7 bases are shared with TRBD1. The germline V gene has CDR1 DFQATT and CDR2 SNEGSKA (reference sequence). CDR3 size: 14 residues. V was clipped by 3 bases and J by 5 bases; unmatched bases: 9. CDR3 DNA sequence: TGCAGTGCTAGTGAGGGGGCCCTTGACGAGACCCAGTACTTC. Its translation is CSASEGALDETQYF.

The chain joins TRBV19 to TRBJ1-6; D is uncertain. The germline CDR1 and CDR2 sequences are LNHDA and SQIVND (reference sequence). The CDR3 sequence is 16 residues long. The V end was cut by 10 bases, the J end by 1 base, with 17 bases between. The CDR3 spells CATSMRRGSYNSPLHF. Written as DNA, the CDR3 is TGTGCCACCAGTATGAGGCGGGGTTCCTATAATTCACCCCTCCACTTT.

The chain employs TRBV12-3 or TRBV12-4 and TRBJ2-7; D is possibly TRBD1 (6 bases). This CDR3 contains 13 residues. Trimming left V 4 bases short and J 7 bases short, with 14 bases between. The DNA for the CDR3 is TGTGCCAGCAGTTCAGGGGTTGACAGGGAGCAGTACTTC. The encoded protein is CASSSGVDREQYF.

This rearrangement joins TRBV28 to TRBJ1-5; TRBD1 aligns across 8 bases. The length of the CDR3 is 15 residues. Per germline, CDR1 MDHEN and CDR2 SYDVKM. V trimming: 6 bases; J trimming: 3 bases; junction bases outside the gene matches: 7. CDR3 in amino acids: CASRPPGGINQPQHF. The CDR3 nucleotides are TGTGCCAGCAGGCCACCAGGGGGCATCAATCAGCCCCAGCATTTT. The full variable domain, rest sourced from reference TRBV28 and TRBJ1-5, is DVKVTQSSRYLVKRTGEKVFLECVQDMDHENMFWYRQDPGLGLRLIYFSYDVKMKEKGDIPEGYSVSREKKERFSLILESASTNQTSMYLCASRPPGGINQPQHFGDGTRLSIL.

This chain's CDR3 is CASSDKQGVRDTQYF. CDR3 sequence (DNA): TGCGCCAGCAGCGATAAACAGGGGGTGAGGGATACGCAGTATTTT. The chain employs TRBV5-1 and TRBJ2-3, with TRBD1 matching over 8 bases. Germline lookup yields CDR1 SGHRS and CDR2 YFSETQ. V lost 4 bases, J lost 6 bases, and 10 bases stayed unmatched. This CDR3 is 15 amino acids long.

The chain couples TRBV9 to TRBJ2-3, with a weak D call TRBD1 (7 bases). Trimming shortened V by 4 bases and J by 0 bases, and 18 bases separated the two germline ends. This CDR3 is built from 17 residues. Germline CDR1 is SGDLS and CDR2 is YYNGEE. The CDR3 DNA reads as TGTGCCAGCAGCCTCCAGCAGGGGGGCTTTAGCACAGATACGCAGTATTTT. Its translation is CASSLQQGGFSTDTQYF.

This sequence joins TRBV27 and TRBJ2-6, with no clear D. Per germline, CDR1 MNHEY and CDR2 SMNVEV (reference sequence). V lost 2 bases and J 0 bases, leaving 8 bases between the germline ends. The CDR3 extends over 16 amino acids. The CDR3 protein is CASSLQVASGANVLTF. DNA for the CDR3: TGTGCCAGCAGTTTACAAGTGGCCTCTGGGGCCAACGTCCTGACTTTC.

The chain uses TRBV7-9 and TRBJ1-5, with 8 bases that match TRBD1. The V gene end was trimmed by 11 bases and the J gene end by 1 base; junction bases not matched to a gene: 19. The CDR3 has 18 residues. Per germline, CDR1 SEHNR and CDR2 FQNEAQ (reference sequence). This CDR3 is CAENSPGQAVWSNQPQHF. DNA of the CDR3: TGTGCCGAAAATTCGCCGGGACAGGCTGTATGGAGCAATCAGCCCCAGCATTTT.

As concerns this clone: Its ends do not fully match the called genes, so a read error is possible. The chain carries TRBV20-1 and TRBJ1-2, with 9 bases that match TRBD1. Germline assignment: CDR1 DFQATT and CDR2 SNEGSKA (reference sequence). The CDR3 contains 10 residues. The CDR3 loop is CSATRTGETF. The CDR3 coding sequence is TGCAGTGCAACCCGGACAGGGGAGACGTTC.

The J gene is TRBJ2-7, the V gene TRBV15; 7 bases are a match to TRBD1. The V gene's germline CDR1 is LNHNV and CDR2 YYDKDF (reference sequence). This CDR3 is built from 16 residues. V was pared by 2 bases and J by 0 bases, with 7 bases of the junction left unmatched. CDR3 sequence: CATSRTDRASSYEQYF. As DNA, the CDR3 is TGTGCCACCAGCAGAACCGACAGGGCCAGCTCCTACGAGCAGTACTTC.

This clone was observed a few times. The DNA of the CDR3 is TGTGCCAGCAAAGGCGGGGGGACGACAGATACGCAGTATTTT. Protein sequence: CASKGGGTTDTQYF. This rearrangement joins TRBV2 to TRBJ2-3; 8 bases line up with TRBD2. The junction had 6 bases not matched to a gene; V was cut back by 7 bases and J by 3 bases. This CDR3 has 14 amino acids. Germline assignment: CDR1 SNHLY and CDR2 FYNNEI.

This clone was recorded once. This chain connects TRBV28 to TRBJ1-5; no definite D call. Germline V CDR1 and CDR2: MDHEN, SYDVKM. Trimming cost V 5 bases and J 9 bases, with 14 bases left between them. The CDR3 extends over 13 amino acids. The CDR3 DNA reads as TGTGCCAGCAGTCGACTTACACTGCGGCCCCAGCATTTT. Translating it yields CASSRLTLRPQHF.

The rearrangement links TRBV7-6 to TRBJ1-1; D may be TRBD1 (5 bases). The CDR3 runs to 15 residues. Germline V CDR1 and CDR2: SGHVS, FNYEAQ. Trimming left V 8 bases short and J 0 bases short, with 16 bases between. The CDR3 sequence is CASALVGGVNTEAFF. CDR3 bases: TGTGCCAGCGCTTTAGTGGGGGGGGTGAACACTGAAGCTTTCTTT.

The CDR3 loop is CASTRLAGWAGELFF. The CDR3 nucleotides are TGTGCCAGCACCCGGCTAGCGGGTTGGGCCGGGGAGCTGTTTTTT. The chain carries TRBV6-5 and TRBJ2-2, with TRBD2 matching over 8 bases. Germline CDR1 and CDR2: MNHEY and SVGAGI. V gave up 7 bases and J gave up 6 bases; unmatched junction bases: 10. This CDR3 has 15 residues.

V is TRBV18 and J is TRBJ2-1, with TRBD1 identical over 10 bases. V gave up 3 bases and J gave up 6 bases; unmatched junction bases: 5. CDR3 length equals 15 residues. CDR1 and CDR2 (germline): KGHSH, LQKENI. The CDR3 coding sequence is TGTGCCAGCTCACCGAGGACAGGGGGAGGCAATGAGCAGTTCTTC. Its translation is CASSPRTGGGNEQFF. Complete variable domain (other parts from reference TRBV18 and TRBJ2-1): NAGVMQNPRHLVRRRGQEARLRCSPMKGHSHVYWYRQLPEEGLKFMVYLQKENIIDESGMPKERFSAEFPKEGPSILRIQQVVRGDSAAYFCASSPRTGGGNEQFFGPGTRLTVL.

This clone came up a few times. The chain joins TRBV29-1 to TRBJ1-5; possible D gene TRBD1, 5 bases. There are 13 residues in the CDR3. V shed 6 bases and J shed 7 bases, with 16 bases lying between them. Germline assignment: CDR1 SQVTM and CDR2 ANQGSEA. DNA of the CDR3: TGCAGCGTGAGGAACAGCGACAGCCAGCCCCAGCATTTT. Amino acids: CSVRNSDSQPQHF.

This chain connects TRBV28 to TRBJ2-1; D remains unclear. Germline CDR1 and CDR2: MDHEN and SYDVKM. V lost 4 bases, J lost 4 bases, and 5 bases lay in between. CDR3 length equals 12 residues. In DNA form, the CDR3 reads TGTGCCAGCAGTTCCCAGTACAATGAGCAGTTCTTC. It codes for CASSSQYNEQFF.

The table lists this clone with a count of one. V gene TRBV28 combines with J gene TRBJ2-7, with D possibly matching TRBD1 (6 bases). The CDR3 spans 15 residues. Between the trimmed V and J ends, which lost 6 bases and 0 bases, there was a span of 15 bases. The germline V gene has CDR1 MDHEN and CDR2 SYDVKM. CDR3 DNA: TGTGCCAGCAGCATAATCCGGGACACCTCCTACGAGCAGTACTTC. It is translated as CASSIIRDTSYEQYF.

The rearrangement joins TRBV27 to TRBJ1-2; 12 nucleotides match TRBD1. The CDR3 is 15 amino acids. The germline V gene has CDR1 MNHEY and CDR2 SMNVEV (reference sequence). V was pared by 3 bases and J by 6 bases, with 5 bases of the junction left unmatched. The CDR3 DNA reads as TGTGCCAGCAGTTTTACCGGGACAGGGGGCGATGGCTACACCTTC. Its protein is CASSFTGTGGDGYTF.

This chain connects TRBV5-1 to TRBJ1-1; D remains unclear. There are 14 residues in the CDR3. Trimming pared 6 bases from V and 4 bases from J, leaving 16 bases between. The V gene's germline CDR1 is SGHRS and CDR2 YFSETQ. The CDR3 reads CASTPTAGSTEAFF. CDR3 coding DNA: TGCGCCAGCACCCCGACCGCGGGTAGCACTGAAGCTTTCTTT.

The J gene is TRBJ1-1, the V gene TRBV28; 7 nucleotides align to TRBD1. CDR3 length: 14 amino acids. Germline V gene lookup returns CDR1 MDHEN and CDR2 SYDVKM. V lost 3 bases, J lost 6 bases, and 7 bases stayed unmatched. Here the CDR3 DNA reads TGTGCCAGCAGTTTGACAGGGTGGAATTCTGAAGCTTTCTTT. This translates into CASSLTGWNSEAFF.

The chain recombines TRBV30 with TRBJ1-2; 7 nucleotides line up with TRBD1. Trimming removed 3 bases from V and 8 bases from J; junction bases left unmatched: 12. The germline V gene encodes CDR1 GTSNPN and CDR2 SVGIG (reference sequence). The CDR3 loop spans 14 amino acids. CDR3 in amino acids: CAWRQRSDRDGYTF. CDR3 DNA: TGTGCCTGGAGACAAAGGTCCGACAGGGACGGCTACACCTTC.